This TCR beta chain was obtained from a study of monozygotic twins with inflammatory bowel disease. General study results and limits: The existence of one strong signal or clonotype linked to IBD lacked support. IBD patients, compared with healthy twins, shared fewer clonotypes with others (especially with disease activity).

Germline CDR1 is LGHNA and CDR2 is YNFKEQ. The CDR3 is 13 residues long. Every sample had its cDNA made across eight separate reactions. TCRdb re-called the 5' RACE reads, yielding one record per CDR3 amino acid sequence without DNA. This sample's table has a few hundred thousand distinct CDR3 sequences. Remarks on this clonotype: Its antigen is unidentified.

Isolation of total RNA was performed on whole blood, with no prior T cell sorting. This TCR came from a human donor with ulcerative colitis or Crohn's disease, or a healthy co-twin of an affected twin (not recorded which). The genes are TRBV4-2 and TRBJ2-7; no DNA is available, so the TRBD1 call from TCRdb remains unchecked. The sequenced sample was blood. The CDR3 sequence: CASGHSPAREQYF.